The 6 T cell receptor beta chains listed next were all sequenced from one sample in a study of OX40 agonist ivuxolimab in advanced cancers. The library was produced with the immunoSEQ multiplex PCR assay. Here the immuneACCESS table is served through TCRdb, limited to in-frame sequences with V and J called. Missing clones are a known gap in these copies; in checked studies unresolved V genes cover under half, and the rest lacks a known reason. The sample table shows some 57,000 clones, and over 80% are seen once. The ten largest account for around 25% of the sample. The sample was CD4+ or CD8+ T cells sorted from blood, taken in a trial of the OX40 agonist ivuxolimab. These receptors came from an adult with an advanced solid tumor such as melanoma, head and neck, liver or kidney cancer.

Here the CDR3 reads CATSEGLAGAINEQFF. As DNA, the CDR3 is TGTGCCACCAGCGAAGGACTAGCGGGGGCTATCAATGAGCAGTTCTTC. The V gene is TRBV15, the J gene TRBJ2-1, with TRBD2 identical over 13 bases. The ends lost 5 bases at V and 6 bases at J; junction bases unmatched: 7. The germline V gene encodes CDR1 LNHNV and CDR2 YYDKDF (reference sequence). This CDR3 contains 16 residues.

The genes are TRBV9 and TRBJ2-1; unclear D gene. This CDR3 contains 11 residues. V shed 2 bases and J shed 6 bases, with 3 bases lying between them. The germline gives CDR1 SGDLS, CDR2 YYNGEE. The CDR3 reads CASSVLNEQFF. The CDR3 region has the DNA TGTGCCAGCAGCGTTCTCAATGAGCAGTTCTTC.

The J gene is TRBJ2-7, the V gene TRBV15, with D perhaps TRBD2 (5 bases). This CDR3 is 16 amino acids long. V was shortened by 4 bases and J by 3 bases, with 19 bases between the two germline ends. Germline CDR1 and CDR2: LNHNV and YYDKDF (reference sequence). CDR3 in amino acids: CATSNPGERAIYEQYF. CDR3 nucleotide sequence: TGTGCCACCAGCAATCCGGGTGAGAGGGCGATCTACGAGCAGTACTTC.

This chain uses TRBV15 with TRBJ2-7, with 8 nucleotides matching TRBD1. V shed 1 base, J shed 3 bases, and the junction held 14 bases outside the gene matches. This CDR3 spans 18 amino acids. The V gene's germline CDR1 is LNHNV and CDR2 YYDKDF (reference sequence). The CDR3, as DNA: TGTGCCACCAGCAGAGTTCCCCCCTCAGGGGGCCTAGTCTACGAGCAGTACTTC. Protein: CATSRVPPSGGLVYEQYF.

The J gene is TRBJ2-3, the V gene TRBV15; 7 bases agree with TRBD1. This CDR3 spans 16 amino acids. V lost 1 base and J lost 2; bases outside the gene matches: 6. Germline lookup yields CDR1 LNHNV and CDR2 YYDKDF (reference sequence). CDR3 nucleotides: TGTGCCACCAGCAGAGGACAGGGTGAACACACAGATACGCAGTATTTT. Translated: CATSRGQGEHTDTQYF.

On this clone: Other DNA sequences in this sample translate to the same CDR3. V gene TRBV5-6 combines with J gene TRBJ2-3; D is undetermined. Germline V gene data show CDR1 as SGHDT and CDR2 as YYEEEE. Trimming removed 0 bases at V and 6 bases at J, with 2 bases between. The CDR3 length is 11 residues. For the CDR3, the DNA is TGTGCCAGCAGCTTGGTGGATACGCAGTATTTT. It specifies CASSLVDTQYF.